A single sample is the source of the 14 T cell receptor beta chains below, sequenced in a study of cytomegalovirus exposure and HLA in healthy donors. 13 Jbeta primers and 60 Vbeta primers were used for the PCR. The protocol was immunoSEQ multiplex PCR, while the TCRdb copy is restricted to in-frame clones and leaves out a portion. The data contain 250,000 or so clones, 80% to 95% of them singletons. The sample taken for sequencing was PBMCs. These receptors originate from a girl aged 2-10 years in good health and CMV-seronegative.

The chain uses TRBV7-6 and TRBJ2-1; D not certain. This CDR3 comprises 15 residues. Germline-derived CDR1 and CDR2 are SGHVS and FNYEAQ. Trimming removed 4 bases from V and 2 bases from J, with 12 bases in between. The CDR3 region has the DNA TGTGCCAGCAGCTCCACACCGAACGCCTACAATGAGCAGTTCTTC. It codes for CASSSTPNAYNEQFF.

V and J are TRBV10-1 and TRBJ2-5, with 9 bases identical to TRBD2. The J call may be in error: the DNA end matches TRBJ2-7 better. Per the germline V gene, CDR1 is WNHNN and CDR2 is SYGVQD (reference sequence). The CDR3 runs 14 residues. The CDR3 loop is CASSELAGQSEQYF. CDR3 sequence (DNA): TGCGCCAGCAGTGAGCTAGCGGGGCAGAGCGAGCAGTACTTC.

This clone was seen just once. CDR3: CASSLTGTSPLHF. In DNA form, the CDR3 reads TGTGCCAGCAGTTTGACAGGGACTTCACCCCTCCACTTT. The chain uses TRBV6-5 and TRBJ1-6; 7 nucleotides match TRBD1. Germline CDR1 reads MNHEY; CDR2 reads SVGAGI. Trimming took 4 bases from V and 9 from J; bases not matched to a gene: 3. The CDR3 spans 13 residues.

This clone was seen a few times. The chain employs TRBV10-2 and TRBJ1-2; D is undetermined. CDR1 and CDR2 (germline): WSHSY, SAAADI. The CDR3 spans 14 residues. V shed 7 bases and J shed 7 bases, with 19 bases lying between them. The CDR3: CASKRAWEEAGYTF. Here the CDR3 DNA reads TGCGCCAGCAAAAGGGCATGGGAGGAAGCTGGCTACACCTTC.

V and J are TRBV28 and TRBJ2-5; weak D call: TRBD2 (5 bases). With 2 bases removed from V and 3 bases from J, the gap between germline ends came to 10 bases. Germline loops: CDR1 MDHEN, CDR2 SYDVKM. There are 14 residues in the CDR3. Here the CDR3 DNA reads TGTGCCAGCAGTTTAAAGGACTTAAAAGAGACCCAGTACTTC. Its protein is CASSLKDLKETQYF.

This chain connects TRBV15 to TRBJ2-7, with 10 bases fitting TRBD2. CDR1 and CDR2 (germline): LNHNV, YYDKDF (reference sequence). With 11 bases clipped from V and 3 bases from J, the junction kept 7 bases outside the gene matches. The CDR3 has 13 amino acids. The DNA of the CDR3 is TGTGCCTCGGGGACTAGCGCCTTCTACGAGCAGTACTTC. This translates into CASGTSAFYEQYF. Supplemented by reference TRBV15 and TRBJ2-7, the full variable domain reads DAMVIQNPRYQVTQFGKPVTLSCSQTLNHNVMYWYQQKSSQAPKLLFHYYDKDFNNEADTPDNFQSRRPNTSFCFLDIRSPGLGDTAMYLCASGTSAFYEQYFGPGTRLTVT.

The genes are TRBV7-2 and TRBJ2-7; tentatively, D is TRBD1 (5 bases). This CDR3 is 16 amino acids long. Per the germline V gene, CDR1 is SGHTA and CDR2 is FQGNSA. V lost 0 bases, J lost 7 bases, and 19 bases lay in between. CDR3 coding DNA: TGTGCCAGCAGCTTAGCTGGTAGTTTCCAGGGTCGAGAGCAGTACTTC. Protein: CASSLAGSFQGREQYF.

This chain uses TRBV28 with TRBJ1-3; D uncertain. Germline-derived CDR1 and CDR2 are MDHEN and SYDVKM. Trimming cost V 7 bases and J 1 base, with 14 bases left between them. The CDR3 contains 15 residues. Written as DNA, the CDR3 is TGTGCCAGCAAGAGGGCACCCTCTTCTGGAAACACCATATATTTT. The encoded protein is CASKRAPSSGNTIYF.

The chain carries TRBV7-8 and TRBJ1-1, with 9 bases lining up with TRBD1. Losses at the gene ends were 4 bases for V and 1 base for J; bases not matched to a gene: 7. CDR1 is SGHVS, CDR2 FQNEAQ, per germline. This CDR3 is 16 amino acids long. The CDR3 protein is CASSSYRGPTNTEAFF. In DNA form, the CDR3 reads TGTGCCAGCAGCTCTTACAGGGGGCCAACGAACACTGAAGCTTTCTTT.

The chain combines TRBV11-2 with TRBJ1-4; tentative D call: TRBD1 (6 bases). V lost 1 base and J lost 1, with 13 bases in between. The CDR3 extends over 17 amino acids. CDR1 is SGHAT, CDR2 FQNNGV, per germline. The CDR3 coding sequence is TGTGCCAGCAGCTTAGGCCTTTTACAGGGAACTAATGAAAAACTGTTTTTT. This sequence encodes CASSLGLLQGTNEKLFF.

The chain links TRBV5-6 to TRBJ2-2; no clear D gene. V was shortened by 3 bases and J by 6 bases, with 9 bases between the two germline ends. CDR3 length: 13 amino acids. The germline V gene encodes CDR1 SGHDT and CDR2 YYEEEE. CDR3 residues: CASSWPSAGELFF. The CDR3 DNA sequence: TGTGCCAGCAGCTGGCCCAGCGCCGGGGAGCTGTTTTTT.

The rearrangement links TRBV6-1 to TRBJ2-1, with D unclear. CDR1 and CDR2 (germline): MNHNS, SASEGT. The CDR3 is made up of 12 amino acids. The V end lost 1 base, the J end lost 9 bases, and 7 bases lay between the germline ends. CDR3 in amino acids: CASSEGSGEQFF. As DNA, the CDR3 is TGTGCCAGCAGTGAAGGGTCAGGTGAGCAGTTCTTC.

The chain combines TRBV10-3 with TRBJ2-7, with D uncertain. The CDR3 has 16 amino acids. Germline lookup yields CDR1 ENHRY and CDR2 SYGVKD. The germline V and J ends were trimmed by 6 bases and 3 bases, with 21 bases remaining between them. CDR3 DNA: TGTGCCATCAGCGACCAAGGAGCCGAATCGGGCTACGAGCAGTACTTC. Translating gives CAISDQGAESGYEQYF.

This chain joins TRBV10-1 and TRBJ2-3, with 7 bases lining up with TRBD1. Germline V gene data show CDR1 as WNHNN and CDR2 as SYGVQD (reference sequence). The ends lost 1 base at V and 0 bases at J; junction bases unmatched: 4. The CDR3 runs to 16 residues. For the CDR3, the DNA is TGCGCCAGCAGTGAGTGGGCAGGGGGAAGCACAGATACGCAGTATTTT. This gives the protein CASSEWAGGSTDTQYF.